Each of the 13 T cell receptor beta chains below was sequenced from the same sample in a study of T cell repertoires in cytomegalovirus infection. TCRdb analysed the reads with MiXCR anew, one entry per CDR3 protein. Found here are approximately 500,000 distinct CDR3 sequences, around 10% of them singletons; the top ten hold roughly a tenth. Material: PBMCs. These receptors came from a human donor in good health (CMV status not recorded). Some clones in this sample may be carry-over from other donors' samples.

This clonotype was counted at least ten times. CDR3 sequence: CASSIPGGNEQFF. As DNA, the CDR3 is TGTGCCAGTAGTATTCCGGGAGGGAATGAGCAGTTCTTC. This chain links TRBV19 with TRBJ2-1; 8 bases map to TRBD2. CDR1 is LNHDA, CDR2 SQIVND, per germline (reference sequence). The CDR3 contains 13 residues. Trimming cost V 3 bases and J 7 bases; bases outside gene matches: 2.

V and J are TRBV20-1 and TRBJ1-2, with 9 bases that match TRBD1. The germline CDR1 and CDR2 sequences are DFQATT and SNEGSKA (reference sequence). Trimming removed 6 bases from V and 8 bases from J; junction bases left unmatched: 10. The CDR3 extends over 13 amino acids. CDR3 nucleotides: TGCAGTGCAAGAACAGGGGGCACGCGGGGCTACACCTTC. It codes for CSARTGGTRGYTF.

This clonotype came up many times. V gene TRBV7-2 combines with J gene TRBJ1-1, with TRBD1 matching 8 bases. The germline CDR1 and CDR2 sequences are SGHTA and FQGNSA. The V gene end was trimmed by 5 bases and the J gene end by 5 bases; junction bases not matched to a gene: 7. The CDR3 runs to 14 residues. Written as DNA, the CDR3 is TGTGCCAGCAGCACCCAGGGGGCACGAACTGAAGCTTTCTTT. Translation gives CASSTQGARTEAFF.

This clonotype was seen ten or more times. This rearrangement joins TRBV11-2 to TRBJ2-7; TRBD2 matches 10 bases. This CDR3 contains 15 residues. Trimming took 1 base from V and 4 from J; bases not matched to a gene: 4. Germline V gene lookup returns CDR1 SGHAT and CDR2 FQNNGV. CDR3 DNA sequence: TGTGCCAGCAGCTTAGGACCTAGCGGGAGTTACGAGCAGTACTTC. As protein: CASSLGPSGSYEQYF.

The chain uses TRBV5-6 and TRBJ1-6; D remains ambiguous. This CDR3 has 16 residues. Germline loops: CDR1 SGHDT, CDR2 YYEEEE. V was trimmed by 4 bases and J by 4 bases, leaving 15 bases between them. CDR3 sequence: CASSLGNTRYNSPLHF. The CDR3 DNA reads as TGTGCCAGCAGCCTTGGAAACACTAGATATAATTCACCCCTCCACTTT.

With respect to this clonotype: A clone one base away is much larger, so this may be a read error. The chain uses TRBV4-1 and TRBJ2-1, with TRBD2 matching 9 bases. Germline trimming cut 6 bases from V and 10 bases from J; bases unmatched to any gene: 16. Germline CDR1 reads MGHRA; CDR2 reads YSYEKL. The CDR3 runs to 16 residues. The CDR3 loop reads CASSQIRSGGTNEQFF. In nucleotides, the CDR3 is TGCGCCAGCAGTCAAATTAGGAGCGGGGGGACCAACGAGCAGTTCTTC.

The chain uses TRBV20-1 and TRBJ1-3; 7 positions match TRBD1. V shed 3 bases and J 4 bases; nucleotides not matched to a gene: 15. Germline V gene lookup returns CDR1 DFQATT and CDR2 SNEGSKA (reference sequence). This CDR3 spans 17 amino acids. The CDR3 bases are TGCAGTGCTAGGGGCGGGACAGCGATGACAAGGGGAAACACCATATATTTT. Its protein product is CSARGGTAMTRGNTIYF.

The sample holds many counts of this clonotype. The chain is built from TRBV19 and TRBJ2-5; D not resolved. Germline V CDR1 and CDR2: LNHDA, SQIVND (reference sequence). V was cut by 7 bases and J by 5 bases, with 20 bases left in between. The CDR3 totals 15 residues. Here the CDR3 reads CASTASQEAIETQYF. CDR3 coding DNA: TGTGCCAGTACCGCGTCACAAGAGGCGATTGAGACCCAGTACTTC.

This clonotype was counted many times. This chain connects TRBV5-1 to TRBJ2-5, with 11 bases identical to TRBD2. The CDR3 loop spans 16 amino acids. The V and J ends lost 3 bases and 2 bases, in that order; junction bases with no gene match: 6. Germline-derived CDR1 and CDR2 are SGHRS and YFSETQ. This chain's CDR3 is CASSSQASGGQETQYF. CDR3 sequence (DNA): TGCGCCAGCAGCTCCCAGGCTAGCGGGGGGCAAGAGACCCAGTACTTC.

This clonotype occurred many times. The chain uses TRBV7-6 and TRBJ1-2, with D tentatively TRBD1 (6 bases). Trimming cost V 5 bases and J 5 bases, with 12 bases left between them. Looked up from germline, CDR1 is SGHVS and CDR2 is FNYEAQ. CDR3 length: 13 residues. The CDR3 bases are TGTGCCAGCAGCCCGAACAGGGCTTATGGCTACACCTTC. This codes for CASSPNRAYGYTF.

This clonotype has at least ten counts. The rearrangement joins TRBV7-9 to TRBJ2-7; 8 nucleotides agree with TRBD2. V trimming: 3 bases; J trimming: 2 bases; junction bases outside the gene matches: 3. The germline CDR1 and CDR2 sequences are SEHNR and FQNEAQ (reference sequence). The CDR3 is made up of 14 amino acids. The CDR3 coding sequence is TGTGCCAGCAGCTTTAGCGGGATGACCTACGAGCAGTACTTC. This translates into CASSFSGMTYEQYF.

This clonotype was seen repeatedly, ten times or more. The V and J genes are TRBV6-5 and TRBJ2-7; D ambiguous. CDR3 length equals 13 residues. CDR1 and CDR2 from the germline V gene are MNHEY and SVGAGI. V was cut by 4 bases and J by 2 bases, with 9 bases left in between. CDR3 in DNA: TGTGCCAGCAGTTCCCGCGAGACCTACGAGCAGTACTTC. This encodes CASSSRETYEQYF.

This clonotype has at least ten counts. V usage is TRBV7-6 and J usage is TRBJ2-3; D gene unclear. Per the germline V gene, CDR1 is SGHVS and CDR2 is FNYEAQ. This CDR3 contains 15 residues. V lost 5 bases, J lost 6 bases, and 18 bases lay in between. The CDR3 region is CASSNKETSADTQYF. The CDR3 DNA reads as TGTGCCAGCAGCAACAAAGAAACGTCGGCGGATACGCAGTATTTT. Combining the CDR3 with reference TRBV7-6 and TRBJ2-3 gives the whole variable domain GAGVSQSPRYKVTKRGQDVALRCDPISGHVSLYWYRQALGQGPEFLTYFNYEAQQDKSGLPNDRFSAERPEGSISTLTIQRTEQRDSAMYRCASSNKETSADTQYFGPGTRLTVL.